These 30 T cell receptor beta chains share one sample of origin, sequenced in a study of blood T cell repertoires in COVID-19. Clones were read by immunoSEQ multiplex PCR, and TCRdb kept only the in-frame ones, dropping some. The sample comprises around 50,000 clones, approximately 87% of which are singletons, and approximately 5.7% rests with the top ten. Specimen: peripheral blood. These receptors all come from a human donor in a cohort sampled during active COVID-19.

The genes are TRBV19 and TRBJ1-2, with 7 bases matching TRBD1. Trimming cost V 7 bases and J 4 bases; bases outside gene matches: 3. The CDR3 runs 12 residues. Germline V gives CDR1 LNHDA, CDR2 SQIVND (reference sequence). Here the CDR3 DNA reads TGTGCCAGTACCGACAGGGTCTATGGCTACACCTTC. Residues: CASTDRVYGYTF.

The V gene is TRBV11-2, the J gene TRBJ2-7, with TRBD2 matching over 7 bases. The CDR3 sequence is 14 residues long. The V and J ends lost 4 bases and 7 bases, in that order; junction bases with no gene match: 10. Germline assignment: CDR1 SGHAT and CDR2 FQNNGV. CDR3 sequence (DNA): TGTGCCAGCAGCTCACCGGGACTACAAAGTGAGCAGTACTTC. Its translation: CASSSPGLQSEQYF.

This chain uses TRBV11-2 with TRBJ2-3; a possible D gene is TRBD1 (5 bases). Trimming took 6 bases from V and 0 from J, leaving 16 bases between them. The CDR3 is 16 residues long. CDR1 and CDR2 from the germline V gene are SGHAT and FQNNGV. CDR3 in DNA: TGTGCCAGCAGACCGCTGGTAGGGGTTAGCACAGATACGCAGTATTTT. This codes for CASRPLVGVSTDTQYF.

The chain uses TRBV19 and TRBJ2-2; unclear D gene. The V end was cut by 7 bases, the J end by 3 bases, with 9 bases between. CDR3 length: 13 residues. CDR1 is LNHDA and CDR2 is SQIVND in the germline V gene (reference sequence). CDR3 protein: CASNLGDTGELFF. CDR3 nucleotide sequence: TGTGCCAGTAATCTAGGAGACACCGGGGAGCTGTTTTTT.

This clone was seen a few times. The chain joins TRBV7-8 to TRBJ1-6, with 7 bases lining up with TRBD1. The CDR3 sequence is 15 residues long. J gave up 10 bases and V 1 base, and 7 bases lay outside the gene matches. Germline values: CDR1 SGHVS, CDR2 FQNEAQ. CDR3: CASSLGQGWRSPLHF. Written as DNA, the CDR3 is TGTGCCAGCAGCTTAGGACAGGGATGGAGATCACCCCTCCACTTT. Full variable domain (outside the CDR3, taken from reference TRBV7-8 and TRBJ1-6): GAGVSQSPRYKVAKRGQDVALRCDPISGHVSLFWYQQALGQGPEFLTYFQNEAQLDKSGLPSDRFFAERPEGSVSTLKIQRTQQEDSAVYLCASSLGQGWRSPLHFGNGTRLTVT.

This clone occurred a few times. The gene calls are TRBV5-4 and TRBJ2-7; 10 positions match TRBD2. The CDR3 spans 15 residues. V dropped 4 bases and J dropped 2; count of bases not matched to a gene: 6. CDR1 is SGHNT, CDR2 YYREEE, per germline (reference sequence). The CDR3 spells CASSITSGVAYEQYF. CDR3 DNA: TGTGCCAGCAGCATAACTAGCGGGGTGGCCTACGAGCAGTACTTC.

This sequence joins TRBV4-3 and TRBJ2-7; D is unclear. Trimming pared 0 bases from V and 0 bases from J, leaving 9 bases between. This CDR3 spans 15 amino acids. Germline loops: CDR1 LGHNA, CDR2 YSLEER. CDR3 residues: CASSQEARSSYEQYF. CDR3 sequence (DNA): TGCGCCAGCAGCCAAGAGGCCCGCAGCTCCTACGAGCAGTACTTC.

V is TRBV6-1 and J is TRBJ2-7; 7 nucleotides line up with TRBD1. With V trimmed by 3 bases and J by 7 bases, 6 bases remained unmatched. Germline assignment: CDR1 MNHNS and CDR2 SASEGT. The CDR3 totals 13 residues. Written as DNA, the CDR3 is TGTGCCAGCAGTGATCGACAGGGACAAGAGCAGTACTTC. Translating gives CASSDRQGQEQYF.

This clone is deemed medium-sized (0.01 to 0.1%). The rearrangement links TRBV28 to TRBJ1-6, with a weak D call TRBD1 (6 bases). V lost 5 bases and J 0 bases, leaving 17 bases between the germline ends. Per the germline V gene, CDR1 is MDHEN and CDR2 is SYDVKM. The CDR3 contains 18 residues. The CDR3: CASSGGGLDSSYNSPLHF. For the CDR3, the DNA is TGTGCCAGCAGTGGGGGGGGGCTGGATAGCTCCTATAATTCACCCCTCCACTTT.

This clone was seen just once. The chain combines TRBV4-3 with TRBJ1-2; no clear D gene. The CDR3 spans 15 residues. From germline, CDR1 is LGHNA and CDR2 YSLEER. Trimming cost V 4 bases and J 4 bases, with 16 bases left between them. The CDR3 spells CASSPAFGVAYGYTF. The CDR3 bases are TGCGCCAGCAGCCCCGCATTCGGGGTAGCCTATGGCTACACCTTC.

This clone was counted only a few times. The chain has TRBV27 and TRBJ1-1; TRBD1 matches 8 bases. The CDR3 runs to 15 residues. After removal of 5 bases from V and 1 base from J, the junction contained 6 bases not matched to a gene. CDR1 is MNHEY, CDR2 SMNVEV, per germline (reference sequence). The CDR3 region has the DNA TGTGCCAGCAGTAATCCGGGACAGGCGAACACTGAAGCTTTCTTT. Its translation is CASSNPGQANTEAFF.

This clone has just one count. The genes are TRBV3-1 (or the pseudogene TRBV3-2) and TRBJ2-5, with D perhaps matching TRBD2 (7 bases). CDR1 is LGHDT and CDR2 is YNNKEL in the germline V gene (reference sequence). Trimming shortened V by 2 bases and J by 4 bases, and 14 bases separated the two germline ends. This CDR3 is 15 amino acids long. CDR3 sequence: CASSQRGALGETQYF. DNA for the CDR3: TGTGCCAGCAGCCAACGGGGGGCCCTGGGAGAGACCCAGTACTTC.

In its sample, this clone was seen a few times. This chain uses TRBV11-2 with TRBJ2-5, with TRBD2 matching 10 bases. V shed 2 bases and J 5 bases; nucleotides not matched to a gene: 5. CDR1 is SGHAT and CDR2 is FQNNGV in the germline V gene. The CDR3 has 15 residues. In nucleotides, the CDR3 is TGTGCCAGCAGCTTAACCCTAGCGGGGGTGGAGACCCAGTACTTC. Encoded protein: CASSLTLAGVETQYF.

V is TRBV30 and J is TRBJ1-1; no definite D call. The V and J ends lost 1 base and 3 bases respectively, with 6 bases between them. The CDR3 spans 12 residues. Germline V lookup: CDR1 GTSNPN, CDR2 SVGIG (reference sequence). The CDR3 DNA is TGTGCCTGGAGTGGTCAGTACACTGAAGCTTTCTTT. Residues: CAWSGQYTEAFF.

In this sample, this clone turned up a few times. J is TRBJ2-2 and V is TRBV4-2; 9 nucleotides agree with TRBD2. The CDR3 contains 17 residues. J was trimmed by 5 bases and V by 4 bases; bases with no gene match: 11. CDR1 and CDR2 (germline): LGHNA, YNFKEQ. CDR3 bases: TGTGCCAGCAGCCCGCTTGAGCTAGCGGGGAATACCGGGGAGCTGTTTTTT. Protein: CASSPLELAGNTGELFF.

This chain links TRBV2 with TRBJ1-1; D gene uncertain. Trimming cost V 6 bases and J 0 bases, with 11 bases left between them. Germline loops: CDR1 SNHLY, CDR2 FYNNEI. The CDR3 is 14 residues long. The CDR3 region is CASSTLQLNTEAFF. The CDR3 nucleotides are TGTGCCAGCAGCACCTTACAATTGAACACTGAAGCTTTCTTT.

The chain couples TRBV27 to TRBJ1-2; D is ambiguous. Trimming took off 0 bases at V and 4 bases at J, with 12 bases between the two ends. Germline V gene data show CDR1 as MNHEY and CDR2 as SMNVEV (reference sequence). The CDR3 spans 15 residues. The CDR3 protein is CASSLSNPGLYGYTF. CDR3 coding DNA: TGTGCCAGCAGTTTATCGAATCCAGGACTCTATGGCTACACCTTC.

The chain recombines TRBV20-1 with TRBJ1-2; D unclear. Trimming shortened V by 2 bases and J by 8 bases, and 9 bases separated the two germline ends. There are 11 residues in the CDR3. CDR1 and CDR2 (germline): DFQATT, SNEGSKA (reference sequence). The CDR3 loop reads CSARRQRGYTF. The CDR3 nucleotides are TGCAGTGCTAGAAGGCAGCGAGGCTACACCTTC.

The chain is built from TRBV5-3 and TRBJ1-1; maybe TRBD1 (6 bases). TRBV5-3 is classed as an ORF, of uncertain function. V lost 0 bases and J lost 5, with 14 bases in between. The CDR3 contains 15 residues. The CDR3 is CARSLVQGLGTEAFF. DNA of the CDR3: TGTGCCAGAAGCTTGGTACAGGGTCTCGGAACTGAAGCTTTCTTT.

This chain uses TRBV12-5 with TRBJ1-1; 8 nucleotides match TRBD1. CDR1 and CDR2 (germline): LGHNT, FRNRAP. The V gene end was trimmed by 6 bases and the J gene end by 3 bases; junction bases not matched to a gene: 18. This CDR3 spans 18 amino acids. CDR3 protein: CASGRSTGTGGLDTEAFF. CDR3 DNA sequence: TGTGCTAGTGGGCGCTCTACCGGGACAGGCGGTTTGGACACTGAAGCTTTCTTT.

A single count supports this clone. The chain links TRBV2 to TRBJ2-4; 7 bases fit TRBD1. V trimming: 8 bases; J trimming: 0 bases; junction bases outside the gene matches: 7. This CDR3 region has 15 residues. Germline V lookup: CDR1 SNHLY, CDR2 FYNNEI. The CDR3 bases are TGTGCCAGCTCCAGGGGGAACATAGCCAAAAACATTCAGTACTTC. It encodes CASSRGNIAKNIQYF.

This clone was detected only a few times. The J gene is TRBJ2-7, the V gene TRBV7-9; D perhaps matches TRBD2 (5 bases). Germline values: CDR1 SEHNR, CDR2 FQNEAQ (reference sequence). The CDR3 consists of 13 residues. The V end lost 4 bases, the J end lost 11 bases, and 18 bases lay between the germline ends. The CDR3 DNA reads TGTGCCAGCAGCTCAAACGTACTCATGAGGGAGTACTTC. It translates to CASSSNVLMREYF. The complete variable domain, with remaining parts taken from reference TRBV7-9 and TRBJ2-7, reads DTGVSQNPRHKITKRGQNVTFRCDPISEHNRLYWYRQTLGQGPEFLTYFQNEAQLEKSRLLSDRFSAERPKGSFSTLEIQRTEQGDSAMYLCASSSNVLMREYFGPGTRLTVT.

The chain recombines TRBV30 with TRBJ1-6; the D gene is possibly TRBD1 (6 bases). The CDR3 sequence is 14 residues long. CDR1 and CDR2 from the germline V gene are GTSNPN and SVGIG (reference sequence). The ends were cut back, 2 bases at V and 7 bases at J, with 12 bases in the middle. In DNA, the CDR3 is TGTGCCTGGAGTCCTACAGGGCGCAATTCACCCCTCCACTTT. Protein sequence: CAWSPTGRNSPLHF.

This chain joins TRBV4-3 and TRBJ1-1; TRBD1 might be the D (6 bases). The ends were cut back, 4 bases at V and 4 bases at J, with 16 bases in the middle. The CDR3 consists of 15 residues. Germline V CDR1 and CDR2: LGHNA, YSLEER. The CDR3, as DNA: TGCGCCAGCAGCCCCGGGGGGGGGCTGGCCACTGAAGCTTTCTTT. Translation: CASSPGGGLATEAFF.

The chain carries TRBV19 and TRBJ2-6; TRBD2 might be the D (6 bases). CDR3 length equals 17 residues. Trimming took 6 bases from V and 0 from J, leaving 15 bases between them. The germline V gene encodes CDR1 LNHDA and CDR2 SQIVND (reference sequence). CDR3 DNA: TGTGCCAGTAGCCTAACGGGGGTTCTCTCTGGGGCCAACGTCCTGACTTTC. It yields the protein CASSLTGVLSGANVLTF.

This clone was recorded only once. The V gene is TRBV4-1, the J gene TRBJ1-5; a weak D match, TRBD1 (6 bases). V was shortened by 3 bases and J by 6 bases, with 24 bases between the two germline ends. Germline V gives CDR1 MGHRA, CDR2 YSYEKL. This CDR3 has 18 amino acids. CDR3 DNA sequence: TGCGCCAGCAGCCAGGGACTGGGGGGAGGGGGGGCAGGTCAGCCCCAGCATTTT. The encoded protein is CASSQGLGGGGAGQPQHF.

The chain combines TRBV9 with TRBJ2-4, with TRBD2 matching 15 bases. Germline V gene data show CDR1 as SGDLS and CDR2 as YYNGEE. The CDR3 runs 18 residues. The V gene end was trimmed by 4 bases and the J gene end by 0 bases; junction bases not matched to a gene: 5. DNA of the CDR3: TGTGCCAGCAGCCCGGGACTAGCGGGGGGAATAGCCAAAAACATTCAGTACTTC. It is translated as CASSPGLAGGIAKNIQYF.

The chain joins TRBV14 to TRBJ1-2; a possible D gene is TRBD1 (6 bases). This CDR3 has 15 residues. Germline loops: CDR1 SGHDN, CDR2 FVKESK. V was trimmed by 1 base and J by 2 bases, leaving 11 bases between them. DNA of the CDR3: TGTGCCAGCAGCCAAGCAACAGGGCGGAACTATGGCTACACCTTC. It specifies CASSQATGRNYGYTF.

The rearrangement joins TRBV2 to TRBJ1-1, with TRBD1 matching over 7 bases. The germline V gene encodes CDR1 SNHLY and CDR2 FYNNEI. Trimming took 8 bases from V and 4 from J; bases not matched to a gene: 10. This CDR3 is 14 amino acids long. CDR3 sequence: CASVKTGISTEAFF. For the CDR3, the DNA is TGTGCCAGCGTAAAGACAGGGATCAGCACTGAAGCTTTCTTT.

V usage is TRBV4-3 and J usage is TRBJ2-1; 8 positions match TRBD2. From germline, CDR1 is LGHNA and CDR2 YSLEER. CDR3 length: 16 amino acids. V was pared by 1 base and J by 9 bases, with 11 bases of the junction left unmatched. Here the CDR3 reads CASSQGTGAGVGEQFF. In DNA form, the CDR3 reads TGCGCCAGCAGCCAAGGTACAGGAGCGGGGGTAGGTGAGCAGTTCTTC.